The rows below give T cell receptor beta chains drawn from one sample of a study of cytomegalovirus exposure and HLA in healthy donors. TCRdb's copy holds only in-frame clones and misses some; the assay was immunoSEQ multiplex PCR. The table shows under 400,000 clones, with about nine tenths occurring only once. The sample taken for sequencing was PBMCs. The receptor source for this set is a woman aged 18-30 years in good health and CMV-seronegative. Each CDR3 is given with its conserved first and last residue. The D gene is left open where the match is weak. Expanded clones get a size class; other rows say once, few or many, or leave the size out.

clone_size	d_call	j_call	v_call	cdr3_aa	cdr3_nt
.	.	TRBJ2-5	TRBV6-1	CASSEDVGRETQYF	TGTGCCAGCAGTGAAGATGTAGGGAGGGAGACCCAGTACTTC
.	.	TRBJ2-1	TRBV11-2	CASNQLAPSSYNEQFF	TGTGCCAGCAACCAACTAGCACCGAGCTCCTACAATGAGCAGTTCTTC
.	TRBD2	TRBJ2-7	TRBV27	CASSGTLAGPTYEQYF	TGTGCCAGCAGTGGCACTCTAGCGGGGCCGACCTACGAGCAGTACTTC
once	.	TRBJ1-2	TRBV5-1	CASTFGGQGGYTF	TGCGCCAGCACCTTCGGGGGGCAAGGTGGCTACACCTTC
.	TRBD2	TRBJ2-7	TRBV5-1	CASSTLSGIEQYF	TGCGCCAGCAGCACTCTGAGCGGGATCGAGCAGTACTTC
once	TRBD2	TRBJ2-3	TRBV5-4	CASSSRGGPPDTQYF	TGTGCCAGCAGCTCTCGGGGGGGGCCCCCAGATACGCAGTATTTT
.	.	TRBJ1-4	TRBV6-1	CASSEEEWVATNEKLFF	TGTGCCAGCAGTGAAGAGGAGTGGGTTGCAACTAATGAAAAACTGTTTTTT
few	.	TRBJ1-5	TRBV28	CASKGAYSNQPQHF	TGTGCCAGCAAAGGAGCATATAGCAATCAGCCCCAGCATTTT
.	.	TRBJ2-7	TRBV28	CASSGTLYAYEQYF	TGTGCCAGCAGCGGGACATTATACGCCTACGAGCAGTACTTC
.	.	TRBJ2-7	TRBV4-1	CASSQDRIRGISYEQYF	TGCGCCAGCAGCCAAGATAGGATTAGGGGGATTTCCTACGAGCAGTACTTC
.	.	TRBJ1-1	TRBV6-6	CASSYSTGFTEAFF	TGTGCCAGCAGTTACTCGACTGGGTTTACTGAAGCTTTCTTT
once	TRBD1	TRBJ1-5	TRBV6-5	CASSSGTGGPSQPQHF	TGTGCCAGCAGTTCCGGGACAGGGGGCCCCTCTCAGCCCCAGCATTTT
.	TRBD1	TRBJ2-5	TRBV2	CASRQGAGETQYF	TGTGCCAGCAGGCAGGGGGCCGGGGAGACCCAGTACTTC
few	TRBD2	TRBJ2-1	TRBV5-4	CAVGSGANNEQFF	TGTGCAGTCGGGAGCGGGGCGAACAATGAGCAGTTCTTC
.	.	TRBJ1-4	TRBV19	CASSMARANEKLFF	TGTGCCAGTAGTATGGCCAGGGCTAATGAAAAACTGTTTTTT
.	TRBD1	TRBJ2-5	TRBV7-8	CASSLASDRVGETQYF	TGTGCCAGCAGCTTAGCGTCGGACAGGGTTGGTGAGACCCAGTACTTC
.	.	TRBJ1-2	TRBV6-1	CASSEARWSGLTF	TGTGCCAGCAGTGAAGCCCGGTGGAGCGGTCTCACCTTC
.	TRBD1	TRBJ1-1	TRBV9	CASSPRTGRGTEAFF	TGTGCCAGCAGCCCCCGGACAGGGCGCGGCACTGAAGCTTTCTTT
.	.	TRBJ1-1	TRBV5-8	CASSYRTANTEAFF	TGTGCCAGCAGCTACCGGACAGCAAACACTGAAGCTTTCTTT
.	TRBD2	TRBJ2-3	TRBV2	CASSPSWASGAGGTDTQYF	TGTGCCAGCAGCCCTAGTTGGGCTAGCGGGGCGGGTGGCACAGATACGCAGTATTTT
.	.	TRBJ2-3	TRBV4-1	CASSQTPSTGPSTDTQYF	TGCGCCAGCAGCCAAACCCCCTCGACAGGCCCCAGCACAGATACGCAGTATTTT
.	.	TRBJ1-6	TRBV18	CASSPFEENSPLHF	TGTGCCAGCTCACCTTTTGAGGAGAATTCACCCCTCCACTTT